These 12 T cell receptor beta chains were all obtained from the same sample, sequenced in a study of blood T cell repertoires in COVID-19. The repertoire was sequenced with immunoSEQ multiplex PCR; TCRdb's copy has only in-frame clones and lacks some. This table has about 34,000 clones, about 88% appearing once. The sequencing sample was made of peripheral blood. The origin of the receptors is a man between 65 and 85 years old with active COVID-19.

The chain combines TRBV5-1 with TRBJ2-1, with 12 bases lining up with TRBD2. J gave up 8 bases and V 3 bases, and 15 bases lay outside the gene matches. Germline V gives CDR1 SGHRS, CDR2 YFSETQ. This CDR3 is built from 18 residues. CDR3 residues: CASSSGIFRTSGMDEQFF. CDR3 bases: TGCGCCAGCAGCTCGGGGATTTTCCGGACTAGCGGGATGGATGAGCAGTTCTTC.

The rearrangement uses TRBV6-5 and TRBJ2-5, with D perhaps matching TRBD1 (5 bases). CDR3 length: 14 amino acids. From germline, CDR1 is MNHEY and CDR2 SVGAGI. V shed 5 bases and J shed 1 base, with 11 bases lying between them. Here the CDR3 DNA reads TGTGCCAGCAGTAGGCCAGGGTTCCAAGAGACCCAGTACTTC. Its protein is CASSRPGFQETQYF.

This rearrangement joins TRBV6-5 to TRBJ1-4; the D gene is possibly TRBD1 (6 bases). Germline CDR1 reads MNHEY; CDR2 reads SVGAGI. The CDR3 is made up of 13 amino acids. V was clipped by 0 bases and J by 10 bases, with 9 bases between them. CDR3 DNA: TGTGCCAGCAGTTACTCGACAGGCGGAAAACTGTTTTTT. It translates to CASSYSTGGKLFF.

This clone came up once. This chain uses TRBV5-1 with TRBJ2-2; 8 nucleotides line up with TRBD1. The V and J ends lost 3 bases and 3 bases, in that order; junction bases with no gene match: 4. This CDR3 is 15 amino acids long. Germline CDR1 reads SGHRS; CDR2 reads YFSETQ. The CDR3 DNA is TGCGCCAGCAGCTCCAGGGGGCAGGACACCGGGGAGCTGTTTTTT. Encoded protein: CASSSRGQDTGELFF.

The rearrangement links TRBV30 to TRBJ2-1; TRBD2 matches at 8 bases. The CDR3 has 12 residues. J was trimmed by 12 bases and V by 5 bases; bases with no gene match: 9. Germline CDR1 reads GTSNPN; CDR2 reads SVGIG (reference sequence). The CDR3, as DNA: TGTGCCTGGGGGGGGAGCGGGAGACGGCAGTTCTTC. Protein product: CAWGGSGRRQFF.

The CDR3 DNA is TGTGCCAGCAGCTTGGTACTAGCCAGCACAGATACGCAGTATTTT. Amino acids: CASSLVLASTDTQYF. The chain has TRBV5-8 and TRBJ2-3; possibly TRBD2 for D (6 bases). The germline gives CDR1 SGHTS, CDR2 YDEGEE. The CDR3 has 15 amino acids. V lost 0 bases and J lost 0, with 8 bases in between.

The chain joins TRBV14 to TRBJ1-6, with D maybe TRBD1 (5 bases). Looked up from germline, CDR1 is SGHDN and CDR2 is FVKESK. V shed 1 base and J shed 10 bases, with 14 bases lying between them. The CDR3 loop spans 15 amino acids. Here the CDR3 reads CASSQGGGVESPLHF. DNA for the CDR3: TGTGCCAGCAGCCAAGGGGGCGGGGTCGAGTCACCCCTCCACTTT.

The V call is TRBV15, the J call TRBJ2-2, with 7 bases lining up with TRBD2. Losses at the gene ends were 5 bases for V and 5 bases for J; bases not matched to a gene: 11. Germline CDR1 is LNHNV and CDR2 is YYDKDF (reference sequence). The CDR3 covers 16 residues. The CDR3 is CATSPREGVTTGELFF. The DNA for the CDR3 is TGTGCCACCAGCCCTAGGGAGGGAGTAACAACCGGGGAGCTGTTTTTT.

V and J are TRBV5-6 and TRBJ2-5, with 8 bases lining up with TRBD1. The CDR3 is made up of 14 amino acids. Germline trimming cut 3 bases from V and 4 bases from J; bases unmatched to any gene: 5. In germline, CDR1 is SGHDT, CDR2 YYEEEE. Here the CDR3 DNA reads TGTGCCAGCAGCTCGACAGGGGTGGTAGAGACCCAGTACTTC. Amino acids: CASSSTGVVETQYF.

V and J are TRBV7-9 and TRBJ1-1; possibly TRBD1 for D (5 bases). The germline CDR1 and CDR2 sequences are SEHNR and FQNEAQ (reference sequence). V was shortened by 5 bases and J by 2 bases, with 12 bases between the two germline ends. The CDR3 has 14 amino acids. The CDR3, as DNA: TGTGCCAGCAGCCTGGGGGACTATAACACTGAAGCTTTCTTT. Amino acid sequence: CASSLGDYNTEAFF.

This sequence joins TRBV20-1 and TRBJ2-7, with D perhaps matching TRBD1 (5 bases). Between the trimmed V and J ends, which lost 2 bases and 5 bases, there was a span of 7 bases. Germline assignment: CDR1 DFQATT and CDR2 SNEGSKA (reference sequence). The CDR3 runs 11 residues. CDR3 DNA: TGCAGTGCTAGACAGGGCAACGAGCAGTACTTC. It encodes CSARQGNEQYF.

V gene TRBV5-5 combines with J gene TRBJ2-7; tentative D call: TRBD2 (6 bases). V was shortened by 1 base and J by 3 bases, with 20 bases between the two germline ends. The CDR3 is 17 residues long. CDR1 is SGHKS and CDR2 is YYEKEE in the germline V gene (reference sequence). This CDR3 is CASSLQPGLRTYYEQYF. The DNA of the CDR3 is TGTGCCAGCAGCTTGCAACCGGGACTTCGGACGTACTACGAGCAGTACTTC.